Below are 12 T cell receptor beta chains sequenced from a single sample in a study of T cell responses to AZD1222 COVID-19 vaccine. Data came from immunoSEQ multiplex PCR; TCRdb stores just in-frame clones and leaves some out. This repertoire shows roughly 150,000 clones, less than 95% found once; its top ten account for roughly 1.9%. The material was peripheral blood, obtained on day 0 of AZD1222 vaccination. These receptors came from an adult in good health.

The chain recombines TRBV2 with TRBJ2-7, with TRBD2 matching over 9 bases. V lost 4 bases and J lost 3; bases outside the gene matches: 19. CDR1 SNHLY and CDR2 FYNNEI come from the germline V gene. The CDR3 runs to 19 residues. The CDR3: CASSGDGREGRRYRYEQYF. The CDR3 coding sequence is TGTGCCAGCAGTGGAGATGGGCGGGAGGGCCGACGGTATCGCTACGAGCAGTACTTC.

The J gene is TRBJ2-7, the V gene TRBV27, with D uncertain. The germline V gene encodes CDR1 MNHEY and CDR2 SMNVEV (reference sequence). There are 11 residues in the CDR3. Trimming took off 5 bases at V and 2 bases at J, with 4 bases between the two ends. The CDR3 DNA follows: TGTGCCAGCAGTACCCCCTACGAGCAGTACTTC. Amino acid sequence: CASSTPYEQYF.

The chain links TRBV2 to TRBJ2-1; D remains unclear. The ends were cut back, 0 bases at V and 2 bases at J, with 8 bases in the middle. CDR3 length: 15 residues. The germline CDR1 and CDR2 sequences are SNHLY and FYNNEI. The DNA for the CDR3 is TGTGCCAGCAGTGAAGCGCCGATTACCTACAATGAGCAGTTCTTC. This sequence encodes CASSEAPITYNEQFF. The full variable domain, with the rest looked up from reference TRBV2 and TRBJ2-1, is EPEVTQTPSHQVTQMGQEVILRCVPISNHLYFYWYRQILGQKVEFLVSFYNNEISEKSEIFDDQFSVERPDGSNFTLKIRSTKLEDSAMYFCASSEAPITYNEQFFGPGTRLTVL.

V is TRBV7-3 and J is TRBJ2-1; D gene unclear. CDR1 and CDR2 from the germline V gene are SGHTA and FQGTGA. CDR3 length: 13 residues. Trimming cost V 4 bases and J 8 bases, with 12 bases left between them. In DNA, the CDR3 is TGTGCCAGCAGCTACCGGCGAAGTGATGAGCAGTTCTTC. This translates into CASSYRRSDEQFF.

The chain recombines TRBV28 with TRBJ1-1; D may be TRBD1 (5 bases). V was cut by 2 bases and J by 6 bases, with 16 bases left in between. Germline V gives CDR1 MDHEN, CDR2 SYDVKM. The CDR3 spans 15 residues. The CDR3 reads CASSLEGWDRAEAFF. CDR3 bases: TGTGCCAGCAGTTTAGAGGGGTGGGATCGGGCTGAAGCTTTCTTT.

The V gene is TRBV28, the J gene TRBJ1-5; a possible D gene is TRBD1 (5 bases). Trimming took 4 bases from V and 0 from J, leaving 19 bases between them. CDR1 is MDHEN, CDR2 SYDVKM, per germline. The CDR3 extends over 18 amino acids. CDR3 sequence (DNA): TGTGCCAGCAGTTGGGGAGTTAAATGGGGGGATAGCAATCAGCCCCAGCATTTT. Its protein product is CASSWGVKWGDSNQPQHF.

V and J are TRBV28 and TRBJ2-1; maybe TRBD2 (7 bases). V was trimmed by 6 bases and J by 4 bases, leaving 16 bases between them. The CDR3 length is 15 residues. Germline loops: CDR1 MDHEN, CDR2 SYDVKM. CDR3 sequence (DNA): TGTGCCAGCAGCCGGACTAGGAGGGGGTACAATGAGCAGTTCTTC. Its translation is CASSRTRRGYNEQFF.

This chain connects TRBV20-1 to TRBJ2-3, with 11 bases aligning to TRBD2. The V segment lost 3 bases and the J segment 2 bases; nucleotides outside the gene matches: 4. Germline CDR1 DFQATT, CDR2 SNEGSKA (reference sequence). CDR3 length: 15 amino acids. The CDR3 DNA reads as TGCAGTGCTAGTGAGACTAGCGGGAACACAGATACGCAGTATTTT. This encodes CSASETSGNTDTQYF.

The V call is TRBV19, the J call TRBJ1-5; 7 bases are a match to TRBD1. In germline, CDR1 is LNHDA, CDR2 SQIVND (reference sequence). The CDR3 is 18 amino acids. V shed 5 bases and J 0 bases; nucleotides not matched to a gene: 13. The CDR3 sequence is CASSSPGQILYSNQPQHF. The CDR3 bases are TGTGCCAGTAGTTCCCCGGGACAGATATTATATAGCAATCAGCCCCAGCATTTT.

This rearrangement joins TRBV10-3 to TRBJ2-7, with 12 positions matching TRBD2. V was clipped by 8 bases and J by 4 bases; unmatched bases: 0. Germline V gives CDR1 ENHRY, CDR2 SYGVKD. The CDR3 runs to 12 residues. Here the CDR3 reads CAIGTSGYEQYF. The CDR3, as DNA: TGTGCCATCGGGACTAGCGGGTACGAGCAGTACTTC.

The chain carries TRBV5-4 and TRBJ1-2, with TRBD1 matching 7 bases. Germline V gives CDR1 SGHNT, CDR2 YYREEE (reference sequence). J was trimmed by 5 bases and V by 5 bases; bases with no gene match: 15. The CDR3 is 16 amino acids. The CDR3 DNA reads TGTGCCAGCAGACCGTCACCGGGACAGCCGGGATATGGCTACACCTTC. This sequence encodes CASRPSPGQPGYGYTF.

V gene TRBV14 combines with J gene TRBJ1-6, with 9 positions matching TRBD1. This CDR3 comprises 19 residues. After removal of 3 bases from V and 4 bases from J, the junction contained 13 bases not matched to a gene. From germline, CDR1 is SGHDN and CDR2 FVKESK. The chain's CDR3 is CASSHGQGISCRYNSPLHF. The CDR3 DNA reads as TGTGCCAGCAGCCACGGACAGGGGATAAGTTGCAGGTATAATTCACCCCTCCACTTT.